The 29 T cell receptor beta chains presented below share a single source sample, sequenced in a study of beta chain features in type 1 diabetes. Since all of the isolated RNA was reverse transcribed, expressed TCRB transcripts were what got sequenced. The repertoire was sequenced with immunoSEQ multiplex PCR; TCRdb's copy has only in-frame clones and lacks some. The sample records about 410,000 clones, approximately 15% being singletons. Sequencing was done on a sample of naive CD4+ T cells from blood. These receptors all stem from a man aged 30 to 39 in good health.

V and J are TRBV7-3 and TRBJ2-1; tentative D call: TRBD1 (6 bases). V lost 3 bases, J lost 3 bases, and 12 bases lay in between. The CDR3 loop spans 15 amino acids. The germline V gene encodes CDR1 SGHTA and CDR2 FQGTGA. The CDR3 spells CASSFSQGGYNEQFF. CDR3 bases: TGTGCCAGCAGCTTTAGCCAAGGGGGCTACAATGAGCAGTTCTTC.

The chain employs TRBV28 and TRBJ2-5; no firm D call. Trimming cost V 6 bases and J 5 bases, with 16 bases left between them. This CDR3 comprises 14 residues. The germline CDR1 and CDR2 sequences are MDHEN and SYDVKM. The CDR3 region is CASRVLGMQETQYF. CDR3 sequence (DNA): TGTGCCAGCAGGGTATTAGGGATGCAGGAGACCCAGTACTTC.

This clone was observed a handful of times. The chain joins TRBV7-9 to TRBJ2-7, with D tentatively TRBD2 (5 bases). The CDR3 extends over 13 amino acids. V shed 5 bases and J shed 2 bases, with 10 bases lying between them. Germline values: CDR1 SEHNR, CDR2 FQNEAQ (reference sequence). Here the CDR3 reads CASSPSGAYEQYV. The CDR3 DNA follows: TGTGCCAGCAGCCCATCCGGGGCCTACGAGCAGTACGTC.

This chain connects TRBV7-3 to TRBJ2-3, with 7 bases lining up with TRBD1. Germline V gives CDR1 SGHTA, CDR2 FQGTGA. The CDR3 loop spans 14 amino acids. Losses at the gene ends were 4 bases for V and 2 bases for J; bases not matched to a gene: 3. CDR3 nucleotide sequence: TGTGCCAGCAGCTCCGGGACAGACACAGATACGCAGTATTTT. Protein product: CASSSGTDTDTQYF.

V and J are TRBV30 and TRBJ1-1; 10 nucleotides agree with TRBD1. V lost 3 bases, J lost 6 bases, and 4 bases stayed unmatched. The germline gives CDR1 GTSNPN, CDR2 SVGIG (reference sequence). The CDR3 extends over 13 amino acids. This CDR3 is CAWSRDRGSEAFF. For the CDR3, the DNA is TGTGCCTGGAGCCGGGACAGGGGATCTGAAGCTTTCTTT.

This chain uses TRBV6-1 with TRBJ1-2; D remains unclear. CDR1 and CDR2 from the germline V gene are MNHNS and SASEGT. Trimming stripped 4 bases from V and 3 bases from J, with 9 bases between. CDR3 length: 13 residues. The DNA for the CDR3 is TGTGCCAGCAGTGCGCGCGGGCACTATGGCTACACCTTC. Its translation is CASSARGHYGYTF.

The V gene is TRBV7-2, the J gene TRBJ2-1, with 10 bases identical to TRBD2. The CDR3 has 18 amino acids. V lost 2 bases and J lost 7; bases outside the gene matches: 14. Looked up from germline, CDR1 is SGHTA and CDR2 is FQGNSA. The CDR3 reads CASSLRSLAGLTWNEQFF. Written as DNA, the CDR3 is TGTGCCAGCAGCTTACGTTCACTAGCGGGATTGACTTGGAATGAGCAGTTCTTC. Based on the CDR3 plus reference TRBV7-2 and TRBJ2-1, the full variable domain is GAGVSQSPSNKVTEKGKDVELRCDPISGHTALYWYRQSLGQGLEFLIYFQGNSAPDKSGLPSDRFSAERTGGSVSTLTIQRTQQEDSAVYLCASSLRSLAGLTWNEQFFGPGTRLTVL.

This sequence joins TRBV4-1 and TRBJ2-3; D tentatively reads TRBD1 or TRBD2 (5 bases each). CDR1 and CDR2 (germline): MGHRA, YSYEKL. The germline V and J ends were trimmed by 1 base and 3 bases, with 8 bases remaining between them. The CDR3 totals 14 residues. DNA for the CDR3: TGCGCCAGCAGCCAAGGTTGGGGGACAGATACGCAGTATTTT. Translated, it gives CASSQGWGTDTQYF.

The table lists this clone with a few counts. The V call is TRBV4-1, the J call TRBJ2-5; D tentatively fits TRBD1 or TRBD2 (5 bases each). Between the trimmed V and J ends, which lost 0 bases and 7 bases, there was a span of 15 bases. CDR1 and CDR2 (germline): MGHRA, YSYEKL. The CDR3 extends over 15 amino acids. The CDR3 here is CASSQDHGARGTQYF. In DNA form, the CDR3 reads TGCGCCAGCAGCCAAGATCACGGGGCCCGAGGGACCCAGTACTTC.

The sample holds a few counts of this clone. V usage is TRBV4-1 and J usage is TRBJ2-7, with 8 bases matching TRBD1. J was trimmed by 7 bases and V by 1 base; bases with no gene match: 6. Germline V gene sequence: CDR1 MGHRA, CDR2 YSYEKL. This CDR3 is 14 amino acids long. The CDR3, as DNA: TGCGCCAGCAGCCAAGGGGACAGGCTGGGGGAGCAGTACTTC. Protein sequence: CASSQGDRLGEQYF.

CDR3 protein: CASRESGRVLDTQYF. The DNA for the CDR3 is TGTGCCAGCAGGGAGAGCGGGAGAGTGTTGGATACGCAGTATTTT. This chain joins TRBV6-5 and TRBJ2-3; 8 bases agree with TRBD2. Germline loops: CDR1 MNHEY, CDR2 SVGAGI. V lost 6 bases and J lost 6; bases outside the gene matches: 11. CDR3 length equals 15 residues.

J is TRBJ2-1 and V is TRBV7-2, with D uncertain. V lost 1 base to trimming and J lost 2 bases, with 6 bases between them. Germline values: CDR1 SGHTA, CDR2 FQGNSA. This CDR3 is 14 amino acids long. The CDR3 coding sequence is TGTGCCAGCAGCTTAGAGGGTCCCTACAATGAGCAGTTCTTC. It translates to CASSLEGPYNEQFF.

This clone has a handful of counts. CDR3 nucleotides: TGTGCCAGCAGCTTTCTAGATTATACGCAGTATTTT. Protein: CASSFLDYTQYF. The chain has TRBV5-6 and TRBJ2-3, with D unclear. V lost 2 bases and J 7 bases, leaving 8 bases between the germline ends. This CDR3 is built from 12 residues. CDR1 SGHDT and CDR2 YYEEEE come from the germline V gene. Complete variable domain (other parts from reference TRBV5-6 and TRBJ2-3): DAGVTQSPTHLIKTRGQQVTLRCSPKSGHDTVSWYQQALGQGPQFIFQYYEEEERQRGNFPDRFSGHQFPNYSSELNVNALLLGDSALYLCASSFLDYTQYFGPGTRLTVL.

The CDR3 nucleotides are TGTGCCAGCAGCCAATGGACCCCAGGTTACCAAGAGACCCAGTACTTC. Translated, it gives CASSQWTPGYQETQYF. The V gene is TRBV14, the J gene TRBJ2-5; D gene uncertain. The V gene lost 2 bases and the J gene lost 0 bases, with 13 bases spanning the gap. The CDR3 runs 16 residues. Germline lookup yields CDR1 SGHDN and CDR2 FVKESK.

This chain connects TRBV7-9 to TRBJ2-3; D not certain. The germline V gene encodes CDR1 SEHNR and CDR2 FQNEAQ (reference sequence). Trimming pared 2 bases from V and 1 base from J, leaving 13 bases between. The CDR3 spans 16 residues. CDR3 coding DNA: TGTGCCAGCAGCTTACTAGTGCCAAGGGGCACAGATACGCAGTATTTT. Translation gives CASSLLVPRGTDTQYF.

The chain uses TRBV7-6 and TRBJ2-7; the D gene is possibly TRBD2 (5 bases). This CDR3 region has 13 residues. V was trimmed by 4 bases and J by 3 bases, leaving 10 bases between them. Per the germline V gene, CDR1 is SGHVS and CDR2 is FNYEAQ. The CDR3 is CASSSGVYYEQYF. CDR3 sequence (DNA): TGTGCCAGCAGCTCCGGGGTTTACTACGAGCAGTACTTC.

The chain combines TRBV18 with TRBJ2-7, with a possible D match to TRBD2 (6 bases). This CDR3 has 18 residues. Deletions cut 3 bases from V and 3 bases from J, with 24 bases between. The germline CDR1 and CDR2 sequences are KGHSH and LQKENI. The CDR3 spells CASSPSMGRDSHNYEQYV. The DNA for the CDR3 is TGTGCCAGCTCACCCTCTATGGGAAGGGACTCCCATAACTACGAGCAGTACGTC.

This sequence joins TRBV9 and TRBJ1-2, with TRBD1 identical over 7 bases. This CDR3 has 13 amino acids. V was clipped by 0 bases and J by 4 bases; unmatched bases: 0. CDR1 and CDR2 (germline): SGDLS, YYNGEE. The CDR3, as DNA: TGTGCCAGCAGCGTAGCAGGGGGCTATGGCTACACCTTC. The encoded protein is CASSVAGGYGYTF.

In regard to this clone: The junction departs from the called germline gene at one end, perhaps through a read error. CDR3 protein: CTESNQPQHF. CDR3 bases: TGTACAGAGAGCAATCAGCCCCAGCATTTT. V usage is TRBV29-1 and J usage is TRBJ1-5; D is ambiguous. CDR1 is SQVTM, CDR2 ANQGSEA, per germline. This CDR3 has 10 amino acids.

The gene calls are TRBV6-1 and TRBJ2-7, with 10 bases lining up with TRBD2. Trimming removed 10 bases from V and 4 bases from J; junction bases left unmatched: 7. Per germline, CDR1 MNHNS and CDR2 SASEGT. CDR3 length equals 13 residues. This CDR3 reads CATRETSGYEQYV. CDR3 DNA sequence: TGTGCCACCAGAGAGACTAGCGGGTACGAGCAGTACGTC.

This clone was detected a few times. This chain joins TRBV30 and TRBJ1-5; unclear D gene. Germline CDR1 is GTSNPN and CDR2 is SVGIG (reference sequence). CDR3 length equals 12 residues. V was trimmed by 0 bases and J by 4 bases, leaving 4 bases between them. CDR3 residues: CAWSVGNQPQHF. For the CDR3, the DNA is TGTGCCTGGAGTGTAGGGAATCAGCCCCAGCATTTT.

This clone appeared a few times. The chain employs TRBV25-1 and TRBJ2-7; TRBD1 matches 7 bases. V shed 2 bases, J shed 4 bases, and the junction held 5 bases outside the gene matches. Germline V CDR1 and CDR2: MGHDK, SYGVNS. The CDR3 has 14 amino acids. This CDR3 is CASSEGGTAYEQYF. The CDR3 region has the DNA TGTGCCAGCAGTGAAGGTGGGACAGCATACGAGCAGTACTTC.

V and J are TRBV19 and TRBJ2-5; no clear D. V lost 6 bases, J lost 5 bases, and 10 bases lay in between. The CDR3 sequence is 12 residues long. Germline CDR1 and CDR2: LNHDA and SQIVND (reference sequence). Written as DNA, the CDR3 is TGTGCCAGTAGCTTTTCGGGTGAGACCCAGTACTTC. Translated, it gives CASSFSGETQYF. The full variable domain, rest sourced from reference TRBV19 and TRBJ2-5, is DGGITQSPKYLFRKEGQNVTLSCEQNLNHDAMYWYRQDPGQGLRLIYYSQIVNDFQKGDIAEGYSVSREKKESFPLTVTSAQKNPTAFYLCASSFSGETQYFGPGTRLLVL.

The chain has TRBV6-1 and TRBJ2-2; 8 nucleotides match TRBD1. The CDR3 is 15 residues long. V was clipped by 6 bases and J by 1 base; unmatched bases: 4. The germline gives CDR1 MNHNS, CDR2 SASEGT. CDR3 in DNA: TGTGCCAGCAGGAGGGACAGGATGAACACCGGGGAGCTGTTTTTT. It translates to CASRRDRMNTGELFF.

This clone has only a few counts. This chain uses TRBV27 with TRBJ2-7; tentatively, D is TRBD1 (6 bases). The V gene lost 3 bases and the J gene lost 2 bases, with 17 bases spanning the gap. This CDR3 has 16 amino acids. Germline loops: CDR1 MNHEY, CDR2 SMNVEV (reference sequence). CDR3 sequence reads: CASSLAGGGLPYEQYV. As DNA, the CDR3 is TGTGCCAGCAGTTTGGCGGGTGGGGGCCTACCCTACGAGCAGTACGTC.

This clone was recorded a few times. The chain recombines TRBV7-2 with TRBJ2-3; D possibly corresponds to TRBD2 (5 bases). This CDR3 is 13 amino acids long. From germline, CDR1 is SGHTA and CDR2 FQGNSA. Trimming cost V 5 bases and J 7 bases, with 13 bases left between them. CDR3 region: CASSIGRRNTQYF. The CDR3, as DNA: TGTGCCAGCAGCATAGGTCGGAGGAATACGCAGTATTTT.

This sequence joins TRBV7-2 and TRBJ2-3, with D maybe TRBD2 (5 bases). The CDR3 length is 13 residues. Trimming cost V 4 bases and J 7 bases, with 12 bases left between them. The germline gives CDR1 SGHTA, CDR2 FQGNSA. The CDR3 spells CASSYVGRNTQYF. The CDR3 DNA sequence: TGTGCCAGCAGCTATGTTGGGAGAAATACGCAGTATTTT.

This clone was recorded a few times. J is TRBJ2-1 and V is TRBV7-2; D is ambiguous. V was trimmed by 3 bases and J by 5 bases, leaving 8 bases between them. CDR1 SGHTA and CDR2 FQGNSA come from the germline V gene. The CDR3 covers 13 residues. The CDR3 DNA sequence: TGTGCCAGCAGCTTCACTCGTGACAATGAGCAGTTCTTC. Translating gives CASSFTRDNEQFF. Supplemented by reference TRBV7-2 and TRBJ2-1, the full variable domain reads GAGVSQSPSNKVTEKGKDVELRCDPISGHTALYWYRQSLGQGLEFLIYFQGNSAPDKSGLPSDRFSAERTGGSVSTLTIQRTQQEDSAVYLCASSFTRDNEQFFGPGTRLTVL.

This clone was detected only a few times. V is TRBV5-1 and J is TRBJ1-2; 8 bases are a match to TRBD1. The V gene's germline CDR1 is SGHRS and CDR2 YFSETQ. Trimming removed 2 bases from V and 7 bases from J; junction bases left unmatched: 7. This CDR3 has 14 amino acids. DNA of the CDR3: TGCGCCAGCAGCTTAACGACAGGGGATGGTGGCTACACCTTC. Translation gives CASSLTTGDGGYTF.